Below, 31 T cell receptor beta chains from the same sample are listed, as sequenced in a study of blood T cell repertoires in COVID-19. Assay: immunoSEQ multiplex PCR; the TCRdb copy retains only in-frame clones and omits some. The repertoire consists of 490,000 or so clones, with 85% to 90% occurring once and the leading ten covering less than 2%. Source material: PBMCs or T cells enriched from blood (not recorded which). These TCRs come from a woman in her thirties or forties who had recovered from COVID-19.

J is TRBJ1-2 and V is TRBV11-2, with D possibly being TRBD1 (5 bases). Germline lookup yields CDR1 SGHAT and CDR2 FQNNGV. Trimming took off 1 base at V and 5 bases at J, with 14 bases between the two ends. The CDR3 contains 15 residues. The CDR3 sequence: CASSLGQGGGYGYTF. The CDR3 coding sequence is TGTGCCAGCAGCTTAGGGCAGGGAGGAGGATATGGCTACACCTTC.

The CDR3 DNA is TGTGCCAGCAGCCTCCCCGAGCGGGAGTATCACTACAATGAGCAGTTCTTC. This codes for CASSLPEREYHYNEQFF. The J gene is TRBJ2-1, the V gene TRBV7-8, with 8 bases identical to TRBD2. Germline trimming cut 5 bases from V and 3 bases from J; bases unmatched to any gene: 12. Germline V gene data show CDR1 as SGHVS and CDR2 as FQNEAQ. This CDR3 region has 17 residues.

This clone was seen a handful of times. The chain combines TRBV24-1 with TRBJ1-5; unclear D gene. CDR1 and CDR2 (germline): KGHDR, SFDVKD. The CDR3 extends over 14 amino acids. V shed 0 bases and J shed 6 bases, with 8 bases lying between them. CDR3 nucleotide sequence: TGTGCCACCAGTGATTTGACAGATGTTCAGCCCCAGCATTTT. This encodes CATSDLTDVQPQHF.

V gene TRBV6-2 or TRBV6-3 combines with J gene TRBJ2-3; 9 bases line up with TRBD2. The V and J ends lost 2 bases and 4 bases, in that order; junction bases with no gene match: 7. Germline CDR1 MNHEY, CDR2 SVGEGT. The CDR3 is 16 residues long. The CDR3 nucleotides are TGTGCCAGCAGTTACGTCCCGGGACTAGCCGCAGATACGCAGTATTTT. It is translated as CASSYVPGLAADTQYF.

This chain uses TRBV5-1 with TRBJ1-2, with TRBD1 matching 7 bases. Germline lookup yields CDR1 SGHRS and CDR2 YFSETQ. V was clipped by 3 bases and J by 4 bases; unmatched bases: 6. The CDR3 runs 14 residues. CDR3 in DNA: TGCGCCAGCAGCTCCGGGACAGACATCTATGGCTACACCTTC. This sequence encodes CASSSGTDIYGYTF.

This chain uses TRBV7-9 with TRBJ1-4; 7 nucleotides match TRBD1. V gave up 3 bases and J gave up 0 bases; unmatched junction bases: 7. Germline-derived CDR1 and CDR2 are SEHNR and FQNEAQ (reference sequence). The CDR3 has 17 residues. DNA for the CDR3: TGTGCCAGCAGCTTTTCCGGGACAGTTGCAACTAATGAAAAACTGTTTTTT. This sequence encodes CASSFSGTVATNEKLFF. The whole variable domain, filled in from reference TRBV7-9 and TRBJ1-4, reads DTGVSQNPRHKITKRGQNVTFRCDPISEHNRLYWYRQTLGQGPEFLTYFQNEAQLEKSRLLSDRFSAERPKGSFSTLEIQRTEQGDSAMYLCASSFSGTVATNEKLFFGSGTQLSVL.

The chain carries TRBV7-2 and TRBJ1-1, with TRBD1 matching 7 bases. The CDR3 has 13 amino acids. Per the germline V gene, CDR1 is SGHTA and CDR2 is FQGNSA. V shed 6 bases and J 8 bases; nucleotides not matched to a gene: 9. CDR3 amino acids: CASSSPGQTEAFF. The DNA for the CDR3 is TGTGCCAGCAGTTCCCCGGGACAGACGGAAGCTTTCTTT.

This clone was counted once. V is TRBV18 and J is TRBJ1-1; 8 nucleotides align to TRBD1. With V trimmed by 3 bases and J by 0 bases, 6 bases remained unmatched. The CDR3 spans 16 residues. Germline CDR1 and CDR2: KGHSH and LQKENI. The CDR3 here is CASSPGQGKVNTEAFF. The CDR3 bases are TGTGCCAGCTCACCCGGACAGGGCAAAGTGAACACTGAAGCTTTCTTT.

The V call is TRBV12-5, the J call TRBJ2-2; the D gene is possibly TRBD2 (5 bases). Germline CDR1 and CDR2: LGHNT and FRNRAP. The V and J ends lost 3 bases and 6 bases respectively, with 20 bases between them. CDR3 length equals 17 residues. CDR3 nucleotide sequence: TGTGCTAGTGGTTTACAGCCATCTGGTAGCGTCCCCGGGGAGCTGTTTTTT. Its translation is CASGLQPSGSVPGELFF.

V gene TRBV5-6 combines with J gene TRBJ2-7; 7 nucleotides line up with TRBD1. The CDR3 has 16 residues. Germline V gene sequence: CDR1 SGHDT, CDR2 YYEEEE. V shed 2 bases, J shed 5 bases, and the junction held 13 bases outside the gene matches. The CDR3 sequence is CASSFVGSRGRDEQYF. CDR3 sequence (DNA): TGTGCCAGCAGCTTTGTGGGCTCAAGGGGGCGAGACGAGCAGTACTTC.

The J gene is TRBJ1-5, the V gene TRBV29-1; 7 bases agree with TRBD1. V shed 6 bases and J 1 base; nucleotides not matched to a gene: 9. The CDR3 is 15 residues long. Germline lookup yields CDR1 SQVTM and CDR2 ANQGSEA. CDR3 in amino acids: CSVQGQVLSNQPQHF. For the CDR3, the DNA is TGCAGCGTCCAAGGACAGGTCCTAAGCAATCAGCCCCAGCATTTT.

CDR3 sequence reads: CTSSQDPGGFQYNEQFF. For the CDR3, the DNA is TGCACCAGCAGCCAAGATCCAGGGGGTTTTCAATACAATGAGCAGTTCTTC. The gene calls are TRBV1 and TRBJ2-1; TRBD1 is the table's D call and was not checked against the DNA. TRBV1 counts as a pseudogene. This CDR3 comprises 17 residues.

The chain employs TRBV2 and TRBJ2-4; 14 nucleotides match TRBD2. Germline V lookup: CDR1 SNHLY, CDR2 FYNNEI. V gave up 6 bases and J gave up 3 bases; unmatched junction bases: 7. The CDR3 totals 17 residues. The DNA of the CDR3 is TGTGCCAGCAGCGGGACTAGCGGGAGATGGGGCAAAAACATTCAGTACTTC. Translation: CASSGTSGRWGKNIQYF.

The chain links TRBV5-4 to TRBJ2-1; tentatively, D is TRBD1 (6 bases). Germline CDR1 and CDR2: SGHNT and YYREEE (reference sequence). The V end was cut by 1 base, the J end by 5 bases, with 13 bases between. The CDR3 has 15 residues. CDR3 protein: CASSLPGASDNEQFF. The CDR3 region has the DNA TGTGCCAGCAGCTTGCCAGGGGCCTCTGACAATGAGCAGTTCTTC. The full variable domain, rest sourced from reference TRBV5-4 and TRBJ2-1, is ETGVTQSPTHLIKTRGQQVTLRCSSQSGHNTVSWYQQALGQGPQFIFQYYREEENGRGNFPPRFSGLQFPNYSSELNVNALELDDSALYLCASSLPGASDNEQFFGPGTRLTVL.

V gene TRBV24-1 combines with J gene TRBJ2-1; TRBD2 might be the D (6 bases). The length of the CDR3 is 12 residues. Per the germline V gene, CDR1 is KGHDR and CDR2 is SFDVKD. V lost 4 bases and J 12 bases, leaving 12 bases between the germline ends. In nucleotides, the CDR3 is TGTGCCACCAGTGACCCTGACGGGGGGCAGTTCTTC. Its translation: CATSDPDGGQFF.

The CDR3 spells CASSQTGLAGNEQFF. The CDR3 region has the DNA TGCGCCAGCAGCCAAACGGGACTAGCGGGAAATGAGCAGTTCTTC. The chain has TRBV4-3 and TRBJ2-1; 13 nucleotides agree with TRBD2. The CDR3 loop spans 15 amino acids. V lost 2 bases to trimming and J lost 7 bases; unmatched junction nucleotides: 2. Per the germline V gene, CDR1 is LGHNA and CDR2 is YSLEER.

The chain has TRBV3-1 (or the pseudogene TRBV3-2) and TRBJ2-3; 11 positions match TRBD2. Trimming cost V 1 base and J 1 base; bases outside gene matches: 1. This CDR3 region has 16 residues. Germline loops: CDR1 LGHDT, CDR2 YNNKEL (reference sequence). CDR3 in amino acids: CASSQGLAGRTDTQYF. DNA of the CDR3: TGTGCCAGCAGCCAAGGACTAGCGGGACGCACAGATACGCAGTATTTT.

The gene calls are TRBV12-3 or TRBV12-4 and TRBJ2-5; D not resolved. This CDR3 spans 12 amino acids. Trimming took 6 bases from V and 4 from J, leaving 9 bases between them. The CDR3 region is CASSYFGETQYF. In DNA form, the CDR3 reads TGTGCCAGCAGCTACTTCGGAGAGACCCAGTACTTC.

This clone turned up a few times. This chain uses TRBV4-3 with TRBJ1-1; no clear D gene. V gave up 0 bases and J gave up 7 bases, with 12 bases separating them. Germline values: CDR1 LGHNA, CDR2 YSLEER. The CDR3 contains 14 residues. In DNA form, the CDR3 reads TGCGCCAGCAGCCAAGAAAGGTCGAGGGATGAAGCTTTCTTT. It specifies CASSQERSRDEAFF.

This chain joins TRBV21-1 and TRBJ2-5; the table's D call, TRBD1, was not checked against the DNA. TRBV21-1 is classified as a pseudogene. The CDR3 length is 15 residues. CDR3 sequence (DNA): TGTGCCAGCAGCAAAGCTCGCAACAGACAAGAGACCCAGTACTTC. This encodes CASSKARNRQETQYF.

The genes are TRBV9 and TRBJ1-1; D is possibly TRBD1 (5 bases). Germline CDR1 and CDR2: SGDLS and YYNGEE. This CDR3 spans 15 amino acids. The V end was cut by 0 bases, the J end by 0 bases, with 9 bases between. This CDR3 is CASSVVGGMNTEAFF. In DNA form, the CDR3 reads TGTGCCAGCAGCGTAGTTGGGGGGATGAACACTGAAGCTTTCTTT.

V is TRBV2 and J is TRBJ1-1, with a possible D match to TRBD1 (5 bases). V shed 8 bases and J shed 4 bases, with 17 bases lying between them. The length of the CDR3 is 14 residues. In germline, CDR1 is SNHLY, CDR2 FYNNEI. For the CDR3, the DNA is TGTGCCAGCTTGGTCGGGAGAGGGGCCACTGAAGCTTTCTTT. This translates into CASLVGRGATEAFF.

The chain carries TRBV7-2 and TRBJ1-5; 9 bases align to TRBD1. Germline CDR1 SGHTA, CDR2 FQGNSA. CDR3 length: 18 residues. After removal of 1 base from V and 2 bases from J, the junction contained 9 bases not matched to a gene. In nucleotides, the CDR3 is TGTGCCAGCAGCTTAGTTGGGACAGGGTCGAGGGGCAATCAGCCCCAGCATTTT. It translates to CASSLVGTGSRGNQPQHF.

The rearrangement links TRBV18 to TRBJ2-2, with D maybe TRBD2 (6 bases). Germline-derived CDR1 and CDR2 are KGHSH and LQKENI. Trimming stripped 4 bases from V and 7 bases from J, with 16 bases between. CDR3 length: 15 amino acids. The CDR3 coding sequence is TGTGCCAGCTCACTTTTCGGGACTGTAGGCGGGGAGCTGTTTTTT. Protein product: CASSLFGTVGGELFF.

V is TRBV2 and J is TRBJ2-1, with 13 positions matching TRBD2. The CDR3 covers 15 residues. CDR1 is SNHLY, CDR2 FYNNEI, per germline. V was clipped by 4 bases and J by 10 bases; unmatched bases: 7. As DNA, the CDR3 is TGTGCCAGCAGTGTACTAGCGGGAGGGCCCCGGGAGCAGTTCTTC. Encoded protein: CASSVLAGGPREQFF.

The J gene is TRBJ2-7, the V gene TRBV6-2 or TRBV6-3; TRBD1 matches at 8 bases. The germline gives CDR1 MNHEY, CDR2 SVGEGT. There are 20 residues in the CDR3. The J segment lost 2 bases and the V segment lost 3 bases, leaving 21 bases of the junction unmatched. The CDR3 coding sequence is TGTGCCAGCAGTTATATGGCTCTTGGACAGGGCTTTAATACGGCCTACGAGCAGTACTTC. Its protein product is CASSYMALGQGFNTAYEQYF.

This clone was observed a single time. This sequence joins TRBV3-1 (or the pseudogene TRBV3-2) and TRBJ2-7; D is unresolved. The germline gives CDR1 LGHDT, CDR2 YNNKEL (reference sequence). The V and J ends lost 0 bases and 4 bases respectively, with 7 bases between them. This CDR3 is 13 amino acids long. The CDR3 sequence is CASSQDELYEQYF. CDR3 DNA sequence: TGTGCCAGCAGCCAAGATGAGTTATACGAGCAGTACTTC.

This chain uses TRBV10-3 with TRBJ1-1, with D unresolved. Germline-derived CDR1 and CDR2 are ENHRY and SYGVKD. The CDR3 runs 14 residues. Trimming shortened V by 4 bases and J by 1 base, and 10 bases separated the two germline ends. The CDR3 nucleotides are TGTGCCATCAGTGTTGGAACAGAGAACACTGAAGCTTTCTTT. It is translated as CAISVGTENTEAFF.

The chain joins TRBV7-9 to TRBJ1-2; 8 bases are shared with TRBD1. V trimming: 5 bases; J trimming: 10 bases; junction bases outside the gene matches: 9. Looked up from germline, CDR1 is SEHNR and CDR2 is FQNEAQ (reference sequence). The length of the CDR3 is 13 residues. The CDR3 is CASSLMGQADYTF. In DNA form, the CDR3 reads TGTGCCAGCAGCCTAATGGGACAGGCGGACTACACCTTC.

The chain combines TRBV21-1 with TRBJ2-2; whether TRBD2, the table's D call, matches the DNA was not checked. TRBV21-1 is annotated as a pseudogene. The CDR3 runs to 17 residues. In DNA, the CDR3 is TGTGCCAGCAGGGAGCGAGGGAACAGAGATACGGCCGGGGAGCTGTTTTTT. Protein sequence: CASRERGNRDTAGELFF.

The J gene is TRBJ1-2, the V gene TRBV6-1; D not certain. Trimming removed 1 base from V and 2 bases from J, with 5 bases in between. This CDR3 region has 13 residues. CDR1 and CDR2 (germline): MNHNS, SASEGT. CDR3 coding DNA: TGTGCCAGCAGTGAAGGTAAAAACTATGGCTACACCTTC. Its protein is CASSEGKNYGYTF.